Each of the 21 T cell receptor beta chains below was sequenced from the same sample in a study of OX40 agonist ivuxolimab in advanced cancers. The method was immunoSEQ multiplex PCR; TCRdb's version includes in-frame clones alone and lacks a portion of them. Here the sample spans 98,000 or so clones, 80% to 90% being singletons. Sequencing was performed on CD4+ or CD8+ T cells sorted from blood, taken in a trial of the OX40 agonist ivuxolimab. The receptors shown here come from an adult with an advanced solid tumor such as melanoma, head and neck, liver or kidney cancer.

This rearrangement joins TRBV4-2 to TRBJ2-3, with 7 positions matching TRBD1. The CDR3 is made up of 16 amino acids. CDR1 is LGHNA and CDR2 is YNFKEQ in the germline V gene. Germline trimming cut 2 bases from V and 0 bases from J; bases unmatched to any gene: 5. This chain's CDR3 is CASSQLSRGSTDTQYF. For the CDR3, the DNA is TGTGCCAGCAGCCAACTAAGCAGGGGGAGCACAGATACGCAGTATTTT.

The rearrangement joins TRBV10-3 to TRBJ2-3; TRBD2 is a possible D gene (7 bases). The CDR3 is 13 amino acids. Trimming left V 11 bases short and J 6 bases short, with 18 bases between. CDR1 is ENHRY and CDR2 is SYGVKD in the germline V gene. The CDR3 here is CASRGGATDTQYF. CDR3 DNA: TGTGCCTCTAGGGGGGGTGCAACGGATACGCAGTATTTT.

The chain recombines TRBV7-3 with TRBJ2-1; TRBD2 matches at 10 bases. The CDR3 has 17 residues. Germline trimming cut 4 bases from V and 9 bases from J; bases unmatched to any gene: 15. From germline, CDR1 is SGHTA and CDR2 FQGTGA. The CDR3 DNA reads TGTGCCAGCAGCTGGGCGGCTAGCGGGAGCGGGGCGAGTGAGCAGTTCTTC. Its translation: CASSWAASGSGASEQFF.

This clone was observed once. This rearrangement joins TRBV28 to TRBJ1-1; D ambiguous. The CDR3 sequence is 15 residues long. Germline V gene lookup returns CDR1 MDHEN and CDR2 SYDVKM. V gave up 6 bases and J gave up 1 base, with 15 bases separating them. The CDR3 protein is CASSSLVSSNTEAFF. The CDR3 DNA is TGTGCCAGCAGCTCCCTTGTCAGCTCGAACACTGAAGCTTTCTTT.

The genes are TRBV5-4 and TRBJ2-5; weak D call: TRBD2 (5 bases). V dropped 4 bases and J dropped 0 bases, with 19 bases sitting between them. The germline CDR1 and CDR2 sequences are SGHNT and YYREEE (reference sequence). The CDR3 extends over 17 amino acids. The CDR3 DNA reads TGTGCCAGCAGCCTATACGGTAGGACTCAGTACCAAGAGACCCAGTACTTC. It yields the protein CASSLYGRTQYQETQYF.

The chain couples TRBV2 to TRBJ2-3; D is possibly TRBD2 (5 bases). Per germline, CDR1 SNHLY and CDR2 FYNNEI. V dropped 3 bases and J dropped 3 bases, with 10 bases sitting between them. There are 14 residues in the CDR3. The CDR3 DNA sequence: TGTGCCAGCAGTGAGAAAGCGGCGACAGATACGCAGTATTTT. Residues: CASSEKAATDTQYF.

This sequence joins TRBV19 and TRBJ1-2, with a tentative D call TRBD1 (5 bases). Germline values: CDR1 LNHDA, CDR2 SQIVND (reference sequence). CDR3 length: 14 amino acids. Deletions cut 6 bases from V and 4 bases from J, with 15 bases between. In nucleotides, the CDR3 is TGTGCCAGTAGCTCACTCCAGGGAGCCTATGGCTACACCTTC. Protein: CASSSLQGAYGYTF. Drawing the rest from reference TRBV19 and TRBJ1-2, the complete variable domain is DGGITQSPKYLFRKEGQNVTLSCEQNLNHDAMYWYRQDPGQGLRLIYYSQIVNDFQKGDIAEGYSVSREKKESFPLTVTSAQKNPTAFYLCASSSLQGAYGYTFGSGTRLTVV.

The J gene is TRBJ2-2, the V gene TRBV18, with D maybe TRBD2 (6 bases). This CDR3 is 16 amino acids long. Germline V gives CDR1 KGHSH, CDR2 LQKENI. V shed 1 base and J shed 3 bases, with 12 bases lying between them. The DNA for the CDR3 is TGTGCCAGCTCACCACGGAGGGGTCAGGACACCGGGGAGCTGTTTTTT. Its translation is CASSPRRGQDTGELFF.

The rearrangement links TRBV6-5 to TRBJ1-5; D not resolved. Germline values: CDR1 MNHEY, CDR2 SVGAGI. Trimming pared 4 bases from V and 0 bases from J, leaving 7 bases between. The CDR3 covers 14 residues. The CDR3, as DNA: TGTGCCAGCAGTTCGGCTATTAGCAATCAGCCCCAGCATTTT. It is translated as CASSSAISNQPQHF.

The rearrangement links TRBV18 to TRBJ1-1; D is unresolved. The germline CDR1 and CDR2 sequences are KGHSH and LQKENI. The CDR3 runs 13 residues. Trimming took 0 bases from V and 7 from J, leaving 9 bases between them. The CDR3: CASSPPNQLEAFF. CDR3 nucleotide sequence: TGTGCCAGCTCACCACCGAACCAGCTTGAAGCTTTCTTT.

Turning to this clone: Other nucleotide sequences from this sample produce the same CDR3. The chain has TRBV20-1 and TRBJ2-5; no clear D gene. Germline assignment: CDR1 DFQATT and CDR2 SNEGSKA (reference sequence). This CDR3 region has 11 residues. The ends were cut back, 2 bases at V and 2 bases at J, with 3 bases in the middle. The DNA of the CDR3 is TGCAGTGCTAGACCTCAAGAGACCCAGTACTTC. It codes for CSARPQETQYF.

The rearrangement uses TRBV6-5 and TRBJ2-2; D possibly corresponds to TRBD1 (6 bases). CDR3 size: 14 residues. Germline assignment: CDR1 MNHEY and CDR2 SVGAGI. Between the trimmed V and J ends, which lost 6 bases and 1 base, there was a span of 9 bases. The CDR3 DNA reads TGTGCCAGCAGCCCGACAGGGAACACCGGGGAGCTGTTTTTT. Translating gives CASSPTGNTGELFF.

This clone was recorded a few times. Here the CDR3 reads CASSPRGGGRNEQFF. Written as DNA, the CDR3 is TGTGCCAGCAGTCCCCGTGGGGGGGGTAGGAATGAGCAGTTCTTC. The rearrangement joins TRBV25-1 to TRBJ2-1, with 7 bases identical to TRBD2. The CDR3 consists of 15 residues. Germline CDR1 is MGHDK and CDR2 is SYGVNS. V lost 5 bases to trimming and J lost 7 bases; unmatched junction nucleotides: 11.

The chain combines TRBV18 with TRBJ1-1, with 8 bases fitting TRBD1. This CDR3 region has 16 residues. The germline V gene encodes CDR1 KGHSH and CDR2 LQKENI. V was pared by 0 bases and J by 2 bases, with 5 bases of the junction left unmatched. The CDR3 loop is CASSPPGQGSNTEAFF. DNA for the CDR3: TGTGCCAGCTCACCACCAGGACAGGGCAGCAACACTGAAGCTTTCTTT.

With regard to this clone: In the same sample, other DNA sequences code for this CDR3. The rearrangement links TRBV5-1 to TRBJ1-1; D is possibly TRBD1 (6 bases). Trimming removed 4 bases from V and 3 bases from J, with 10 bases in between. CDR3 length: 13 amino acids. CDR1 and CDR2 (germline): SGHRS, YFSETQ. In DNA, the CDR3 is TGCGCCAGCAGCCTACAGGGTGACACTGAAGCTTTCTTT. Its translation is CASSLQGDTEAFF.

The rearrangement joins TRBV7-2 to TRBJ1-4; 7 bases agree with TRBD1. The J segment lost 1 base and the V segment lost 8 bases, leaving 1 base of the junction unmatched. The CDR3 runs to 13 residues. Germline V CDR1 and CDR2: SGHTA, FQGNSA. The CDR3 bases are TGTGCCAGCGGGGACAGAACTAATGAAAAACTGTTTTTT. Residues: CASGDRTNEKLFF.

This clone was observed a single time. This chain uses TRBV12-5 with TRBJ2-7; 7 positions match TRBD2. CDR1 is LGHNT, CDR2 FRNRAP, per germline. V gave up 4 bases and J gave up 5 bases; unmatched junction bases: 17. This CDR3 is built from 17 residues. The CDR3: CASGSPAWVGGCHEQYF. DNA of the CDR3: TGTGCTAGTGGTTCCCCGGCGTGGGTGGGGGGGTGCCACGAGCAGTACTTC.

The chain has TRBV28 and TRBJ2-7; TRBD2 agrees at 8 bases. This CDR3 contains 13 residues. The V gene end was trimmed by 11 bases and the J gene end by 4 bases; junction bases not matched to a gene: 10. The V gene's germline CDR1 is MDHEN and CDR2 SYDVKM. CDR3 protein: CAVKRGRNYEQYF. The CDR3 nucleotides read TGTGCCGTCAAGCGGGGGAGGAATTACGAGCAGTACTTC.

The J gene is TRBJ2-3, the V gene TRBV4-1; TRBD1 might be the D (6 bases). The CDR3 consists of 14 residues. The V end lost 0 bases, the J end lost 6 bases, and 10 bases lay between the germline ends. Germline V lookup: CDR1 MGHRA, CDR2 YSYEKL. For the CDR3, the DNA is TGCGCCAGCAGCCAAGACCAGGGGAAGGATACGCAGTATTTT. Translated, it gives CASSQDQGKDTQYF.

This chain uses TRBV6-5 with TRBJ1-4, with D unclear. The CDR3 has 15 amino acids. The V gene lost 0 bases and the J gene lost 11 bases, with 16 bases spanning the gap. CDR1 MNHEY and CDR2 SVGAGI come from the germline V gene. CDR3 in amino acids: CASSYSVGSTDKLFF. For the CDR3, the DNA is TGTGCCAGCAGTTACTCGGTGGGCAGTACGGACAAACTGTTTTTT.

CDR3 in DNA: TGTGCCAGTAGTAGGGTCTGGGACCCTTCTAGCACAGATACGCAGTATTTT. Translating it yields CASSRVWDPSSTDTQYF. The chain employs TRBV19 and TRBJ2-3, with D perhaps TRBD1 or TRBD2 (5 bases each). Germline V lookup: CDR1 LNHDA, CDR2 SQIVND (reference sequence). CDR3 size: 17 residues. The ends were cut back, 4 bases at V and 0 bases at J, with 17 bases in the middle.